This T cell receptor beta chain was found in a study of PD-1 blockade in classical Hodgkin lymphoma. This clone has a count of ten or more. Indicated time point: cycle 4 day 1 (C4D1), after 6 weeks of nivolumab. Each and every patient relapsed after autologous stem cell transplantation, and patients got differing brentuximab vedotin exposure. Germline trimming cut 3 bases from V and 0 bases from J; bases unmatched to any gene: 2. This CDR3 has 15 amino acids. CDR1 is LNHDA and CDR2 is SQIVND in the germline V gene (reference sequence). The protocol was immunoSEQ multiplex PCR, while the TCRdb copy is restricted to in-frame clones and leaves out a portion. The sample includes approximately 89,000 clones, nearly 85% seen only once; the top ten take about a sixth.

J is TRBJ2-7 and V is TRBV19, with 10 nucleotides matching TRBD1. The sequence came from a human donor with classical Hodgkin lymphoma. The specimen comprised peripheral blood mononuclear cells (PBMCs), sampled before the fourth cycle of nivolumab. The CDR3 here is CASSIRTGGSYEQYF. CDR3 coding DNA: TGTGCCAGTAGTATCAGGACAGGGGGCTCCTACGAGCAGTACTTC.